The rows below give T cell receptor beta chains drawn from one sample of a study. Via MiXCR, TCRdb re-called the RT-PCR reads, giving one row per CDR3 protein. The table shows 1,100 to 1,500 distinct CDR3 sequences, with 34% occurring only once. Sequencing input: memory CD4+ T cells from salivary gland. The receptors originated from a female donor with primary Sjogren's syndrome. CDR3s include the opening cysteine and the closing phenylalanine or tryptophan. The D gene is left open where the match is weak.

V: TRBV27
D: -
CDR3: CASSLGSNQPQHF

V: TRBV4-1
D: -
CDR3: CASSPREGNTEAFF

V: TRBV5-1
D: -
CDR3: CASTRGSGMNTEAFF

V: TRBV4-1
D: TRBD2
CDR3: CASSHGAGERYEQYF

V: TRBV6-5
D: TRBD1
CDR3: CASSYPTGGVETQYF

V: TRBV28
D: -
CDR3: CASTPPGDAYEQYF

V: TRBV5-1
D: -
CDR3: CASGLQGWLSQETQYF

V: TRBV3-1
D: -
CDR3: CASSPHGGNYGYTF

V: TRBV6-5
D: TRBD1
CDR3: CASSYSSRGRTEAFF

V: TRBV20-1
D: -
CDR3: CSARDFDRSTYEQYF

V: TRBV12-3/TRBV12-4
D: -
CDR3: CASSSEVRGAINEQFF

V: TRBV7-6
D: -
CDR3: CASSFWGETQYF

V: TRBV7-2
D: TRBD2
CDR3: CASRRTSGGYNEQFF

V: TRBV7-2
D: -
CDR3: CASSLDGVKGGYGYTF

V: TRBV20-1
D: TRBD1
CDR3: CSAQRGTGNNSPLHF

V: TRBV6-6
D: -
CDR3: CASTRETVLTDTQYF

V: TRBV12-3/TRBV12-4
D: TRBD1
CDR3: CASSWDRAGEQYF

V: TRBV25-1
D: -
CDR3: CASSARTGSGYTF

V: TRBV2
D: -
CDR3: CASSEAPSRRGNGYTF

V: TRBV7-6
D: TRBD2
CDR3: CASSLRRGETQYF

V: TRBV27
D: -
CDR3: CASSSPTVNTEAFF

V: TRBV7-2
D: -
CDR3: CASSRAIVETQYF

V: TRBV5-4
D: -
CDR3: CASSFLWGTDTQYF

V: TRBV24-1
D: TRBD2
CDR3: CATSDLSLAGGRNEQFF

V: TRBV12-3/TRBV12-4
D: TRBD1
CDR3: CASSLRAGGQFF

V: TRBV7-2
D: TRBD1
CDR3: CASSFQGETSYEQYF

V: TRBV20-1
D: -
CDR3: CSARAGYEQYF

V: TRBV5-1
D: -
CDR3: CASSTGNTNEKLFF

V: TRBV27
D: -
CDR3: CASRTIYNEQFF

V: TRBV5-1
D: -
CDR3: CASSLDGSMTDTQYF

V: TRBV28
D: -
CDR3: CASSWGANYNEQFF

V: TRBV10-3
D: -
CDR3: CAISESTPSTQYF

V: TRBV20-1
D: TRBD2
CDR3: CSALGGLAGRSYNEQFF

V: TRBV7-9
D: -
CDR3: CASSPRLDRVLFSSSYEQYF

V: TRBV12-3/TRBV12-4
D: -
CDR3: CASRLTNEQFF

V: TRBV7-9
D: TRBD1
CDR3: CASSTGTGDEKLFF

V: TRBV7-2
D: -
CDR3: CASSLGVGTKNTEAFF

V: TRBV7-2
D: TRBD2
CDR3: CASSPLAGVETQYF

V: TRBV27
D: TRBD1
CDR3: CASSDRVRGYTF

V: TRBV20-1
D: TRBD1
CDR3: CSADTDRGEQYF

V: TRBV6-2/TRBV6-3
D: -
CDR3: CASYQSGRYGYTF

V: TRBV18
D: TRBD1
CDR3: CASTIQGNPNTGELFF

V: TRBV28
D: -
CDR3: CASSSPLGDFATNEKLFF

V: TRBV7-8
D: -
CDR3: CASSSREGGNQPQHF

V: TRBV6-5
D: -
CDR3: CASSSHGSGNQPQHF

V: TRBV9
D: -
CDR3: CASSVTGGPDTQYF

V: TRBV5-1
D: -
CDR3: CASSQGQNNEQFF

V: TRBV9
D: -
CDR3: CASSVLTPGIPEAFF

V: TRBV12-3/TRBV12-4
D: -
CDR3: CASSWGANTGELFF

V: TRBV29-1
D: TRBD1
CDR3: CSVGFSGTVYTEAFF

V: TRBV10-3
D: -
CDR3: CAISPGAGETQYF

V: TRBV11-2
D: TRBD2
CDR3: CASSLALAGWHEQYF

V: TRBV25-1
D: -
CDR3: CASSDTTRGGLETQYF